These 11 T cell receptor beta chains were sequenced from one sample in a study of blood T cell repertoires in COVID-19. Produced via immunoSEQ multiplex PCR; TCRdb's table is partial and in-frame only. The table shows roughly 140,000 clones, with approximately 82% occurring only once. The sequencing sample was made of peripheral blood. These TCRs come from a woman aged 45-65 years in a cohort sampled during active or convalescent COVID-19.

On this clone itself: The CDR3 does not close with the conserved phenylalanine or tryptophan, likely indicating a read error. It is unclear where the CDR3 begins or ends on the DNA, so no DNA is shown, and the CDR3 is as TCRdb lists it. This rearrangement joins TRBV12-3 or TRBV12-4 to TRBJ1-4. The CDR3 is 12 residues long, counting both termini. This CDR3 reads CASSLERRGLTL.

This chain connects TRBV2 to TRBJ1-6; 8 bases are shared with TRBD1. CDR1 is SNHLY and CDR2 is FYNNEI in the germline V gene. J was trimmed by 7 bases and V by 3 bases; bases with no gene match: 8. The CDR3 loop spans 16 amino acids. The CDR3 here is CASSDPRQGRNSPLHF. As DNA, the CDR3 is TGTGCCAGCAGTGACCCCAGACAGGGGAGGAATTCACCCCTCCACTTT.

The chain carries TRBV27 and TRBJ2-7; D is uncertain. Looked up from germline, CDR1 is MNHEY and CDR2 is SMNVEV (reference sequence). The CDR3 covers 13 residues. V was pared by 2 bases and J by 2 bases, with 7 bases between. CDR3 protein: CASSLGRTYEQYF. In DNA, the CDR3 is TGTGCCAGCAGTTTAGGCAGGACCTACGAGCAGTACTTC.

The J gene is TRBJ1-5, the V gene TRBV10-3; tentatively, D is TRBD1 (6 bases). Trimming removed 6 bases at V and 6 bases at J, with 24 bases between. Germline loops: CDR1 ENHRY, CDR2 SYGVKD. There are 17 residues in the CDR3. The CDR3 DNA follows: TGTGCCATCAGCGCCTCCGGGACACTCGAAAGTGGTCAGCCCCAGCATTTT. Translated, it gives CAISASGTLESGQPQHF.

The chain combines TRBV10-3 with TRBJ1-2, with 8 bases matching TRBD1. After removal of 6 bases from V and 5 bases from J, the junction contained 8 bases not matched to a gene. CDR3 size: 14 residues. Germline CDR1 ENHRY, CDR2 SYGVKD. CDR3 sequence (DNA): TGTGCCATCAGGTGGTCAGGGGGCCGTTATGGCTACACCTTC. Its translation is CAIRWSGGRYGYTF.

The CDR3 loop is CASSTGLAGGYEQFF. The CDR3 bases are TGTGCCAGCAGCACAGGACTAGCGGGGGGCTATGAGCAGTTCTTC. The gene calls are TRBV3-1 (or the pseudogene TRBV3-2) and TRBJ2-1, with TRBD2 matching 14 bases. The CDR3 loop spans 15 amino acids. Germline values: CDR1 LGHDT, CDR2 YNNKEL (reference sequence). J lost 8 bases, V lost 5 bases, and 5 bases had no gene match.

The CDR3 DNA sequence: TGTGCCACCAGCAGAGATGTACAGGGAGAGCAGTTCTTC. This sequence encodes CATSRDVQGEQFF. The chain joins TRBV15 to TRBJ2-1; possibly TRBD1 for D (6 bases). Germline V CDR1 and CDR2: LNHNV, YYDKDF (reference sequence). This CDR3 has 13 residues. V was shortened by 0 bases and J by 10 bases, with 10 bases between the two germline ends.

The rearrangement joins TRBV19 to TRBJ2-5; the match to TRBD2 covers 11 bases. V was clipped by 4 bases and J by 3 bases; unmatched bases: 1. Germline V gene sequence: CDR1 LNHDA, CDR2 SQIVND (reference sequence). The length of the CDR3 is 14 residues. The CDR3 region has the DNA TGTGCCAGTAGTACACTAGCGGGGGAAGAGACCCAGTACTTC. This codes for CASSTLAGEETQYF.

The chain carries TRBV20-1 and TRBJ1-2; tentatively, D is TRBD1 (5 bases). The germline V gene has CDR1 DFQATT and CDR2 SNEGSKA (reference sequence). Trimming took off 3 bases at V and 1 base at J, with 12 bases between the two ends. This CDR3 region has 14 residues. CDR3 amino acids: CSASEQEFNYGYTF. Written as DNA, the CDR3 is TGCAGTGCTAGTGAACAGGAGTTTAACTATGGCTACACCTTC.

The chain employs TRBV19 and TRBJ1-2; D unclear. The CDR3 has 14 residues. The V end lost 1 base, the J end lost 5 bases, and 11 bases lay between the germline ends. Germline CDR1 reads LNHDA; CDR2 reads SQIVND (reference sequence). CDR3: CASSIVGRPYGYTF. CDR3 coding DNA: TGTGCCAGTAGTATAGTTGGCAGGCCGTATGGCTACACCTTC.

V usage is TRBV18 and J usage is TRBJ1-6, with 8 bases identical to TRBD1. Germline V gives CDR1 KGHSH, CDR2 LQKENI. Trimming at V came to 5 bases and at J to 5 bases, leaving 2 bases not matched to a gene. CDR3 size: 14 residues. The DNA of the CDR3 is TGTGCCAGCTCAGAGGACAGGGATAATTCACCCCTCCACTTT. Its protein is CASSEDRDNSPLHF.